This T cell receptor beta chain was observed in a study of PD-1 blockade in mismatch repair-deficient tumors. The overall study: Patients had 12 mismatch repair-deficient cancer types and were previously treated and progressing.

All patients were mismatch repair deficient, assessed by either PCR or immunohistochemistry. Three pembrolizumab responders had their TCRs sequenced. The germline gives CDR1 SGHTA, CDR2 FQGNSA. Between the trimmed V and J ends, which lost 6 bases and 2 bases, there was a span of 4 bases. This CDR3 has 11 residues. A remark on this clone: Its antigen is still unknown.

Profiled with immunoSEQ multiplex PCR; TCRdb holds only in-frame clones, not every one. The sample consists of approximately 100,000 clones, 70% to 85% of them appearing once. Study-level findings and limits: After pembrolizumab, tumor-resident clones rose rapidly, then generally contracted before radiologic responses.

The genes are TRBV7-2 and TRBJ2-5; no definite D call. The clonotype originates from an adult with mismatch repair-deficient cancer. The sequences come from peripheral blood, collected 30 to 36 weeks after starting pembrolizumab. CDR3: CASREQETQYF. For the CDR3, the DNA is TGTGCCAGCAGGGAACAAGAGACCCAGTACTTC.